This paragraph reports one T cell receptor (beta chain). These data belong to a study of blood T cell repertoires in COVID-19. The table came from immunoSEQ multiplex PCR; TCRdb's copy has only in-frame clones and leaves some out. The data show some 100,000 clones, 88% seen once. The CDR3 is made up of 18 amino acids. Unmatched junction bases numbered 13, after V lost 5 bases and J lost 2 bases. Germline V lookup: CDR1 MDHEN, CDR2 SYDVKM. Sequencing input: peripheral blood. This receptor was taken from a woman over 75 with active COVID-19. The genes are TRBV28 and TRBJ1-5; TRBD1 matches 9 bases. The CDR3 spells CASSRGTGLNVGNQPQHF. As DNA, the CDR3 is TGTGCCAGCAGTCGCGGGACAGGGTTGAACGTCGGCAATCAGCCCCAGCATTTT.